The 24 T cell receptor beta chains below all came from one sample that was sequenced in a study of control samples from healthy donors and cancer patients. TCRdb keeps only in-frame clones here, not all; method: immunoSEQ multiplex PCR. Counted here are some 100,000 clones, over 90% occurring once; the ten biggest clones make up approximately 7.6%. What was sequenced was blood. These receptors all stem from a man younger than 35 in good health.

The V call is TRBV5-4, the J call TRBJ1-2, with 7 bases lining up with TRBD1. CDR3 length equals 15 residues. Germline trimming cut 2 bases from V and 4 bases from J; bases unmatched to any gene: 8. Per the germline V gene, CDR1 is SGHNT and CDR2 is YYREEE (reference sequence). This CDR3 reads CASSFGQEVPYGYTF. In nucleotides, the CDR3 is TGTGCCAGCAGCTTCGGACAGGAAGTCCCCTATGGCTACACCTTC.

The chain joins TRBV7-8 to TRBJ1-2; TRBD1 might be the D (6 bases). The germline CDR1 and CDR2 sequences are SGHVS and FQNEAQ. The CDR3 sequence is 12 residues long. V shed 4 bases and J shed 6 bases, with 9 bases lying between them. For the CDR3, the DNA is TGTGCCAGCAGCTCAGGGGTCAATGGCTACACCTTC. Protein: CASSSGVNGYTF.

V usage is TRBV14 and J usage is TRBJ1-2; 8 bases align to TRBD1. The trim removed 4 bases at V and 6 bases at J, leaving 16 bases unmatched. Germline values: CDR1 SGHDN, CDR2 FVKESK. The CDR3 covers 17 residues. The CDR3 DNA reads TGTGCCAGCAGCCCGACAGGGGCGACACCCGATACGGATGGCTACACCTTC. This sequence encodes CASSPTGATPDTDGYTF.

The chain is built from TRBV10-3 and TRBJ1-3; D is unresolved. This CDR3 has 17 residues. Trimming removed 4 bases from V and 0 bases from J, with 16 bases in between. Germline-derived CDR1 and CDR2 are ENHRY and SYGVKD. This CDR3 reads CAISAWGQTLSGNTIYF. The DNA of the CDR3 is TGTGCCATCAGTGCCTGGGGTCAGACCCTCTCTGGAAACACCATATATTTT.

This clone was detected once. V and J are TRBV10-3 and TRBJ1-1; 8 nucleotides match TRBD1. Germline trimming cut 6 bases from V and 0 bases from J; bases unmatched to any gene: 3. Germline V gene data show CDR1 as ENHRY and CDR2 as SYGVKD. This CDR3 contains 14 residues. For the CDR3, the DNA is TGTGCCATCAGGGGGGACAGGTTGAACACTGAAGCTTTCTTT. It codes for CAIRGDRLNTEAFF.

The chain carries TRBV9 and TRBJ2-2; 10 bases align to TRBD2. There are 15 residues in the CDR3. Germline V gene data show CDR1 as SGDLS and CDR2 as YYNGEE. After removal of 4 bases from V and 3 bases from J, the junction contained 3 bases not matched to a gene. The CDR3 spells CASSPLAGHTGELFF. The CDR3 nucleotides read TGTGCCAGCAGCCCACTAGCGGGACACACCGGGGAGCTGTTTTTT.

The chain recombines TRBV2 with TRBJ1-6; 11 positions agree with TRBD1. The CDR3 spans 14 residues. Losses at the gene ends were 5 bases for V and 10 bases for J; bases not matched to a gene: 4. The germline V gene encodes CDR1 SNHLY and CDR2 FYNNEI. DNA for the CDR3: TGTGCCAGCAGTCGGGGACAGGGGGTATCACCCCTCCACTTT. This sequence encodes CASSRGQGVSPLHF.

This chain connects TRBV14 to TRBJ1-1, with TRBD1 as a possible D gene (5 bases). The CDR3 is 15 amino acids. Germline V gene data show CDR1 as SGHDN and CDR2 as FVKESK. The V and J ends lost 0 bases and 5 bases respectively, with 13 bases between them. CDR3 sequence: CASSQDYGWGTEAFF. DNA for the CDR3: TGTGCCAGCAGCCAAGATTACGGGTGGGGGACTGAAGCTTTCTTT.

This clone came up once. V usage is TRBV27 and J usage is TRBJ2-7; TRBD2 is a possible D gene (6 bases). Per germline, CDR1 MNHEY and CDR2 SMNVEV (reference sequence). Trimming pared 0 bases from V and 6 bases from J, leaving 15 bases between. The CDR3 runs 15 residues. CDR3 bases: TGTGCCAGCAGTTTATCTTCGGGAGCTCTTTCCGAGCAGTACTTC. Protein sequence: CASSLSSGALSEQYF.

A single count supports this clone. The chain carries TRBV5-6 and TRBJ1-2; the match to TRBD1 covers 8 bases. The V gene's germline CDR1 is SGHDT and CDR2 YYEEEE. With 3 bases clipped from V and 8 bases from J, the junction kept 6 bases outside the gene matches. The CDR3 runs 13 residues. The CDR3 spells CASSYQGALGYTF. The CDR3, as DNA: TGTGCCAGCAGCTACCAGGGGGCTTTGGGCTACACCTTC.

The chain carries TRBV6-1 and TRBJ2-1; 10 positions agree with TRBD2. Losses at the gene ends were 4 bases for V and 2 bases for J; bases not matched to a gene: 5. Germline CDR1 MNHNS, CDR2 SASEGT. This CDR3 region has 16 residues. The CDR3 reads CASSAPSGGAYNEQFF. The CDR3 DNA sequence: TGTGCCAGCAGTGCACCGAGCGGGGGGGCCTACAATGAGCAGTTCTTC.

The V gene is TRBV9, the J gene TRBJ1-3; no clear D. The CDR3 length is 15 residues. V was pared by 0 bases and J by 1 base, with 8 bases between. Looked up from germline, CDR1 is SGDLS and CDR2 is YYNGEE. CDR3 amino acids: CASSVGGISGNTIYF. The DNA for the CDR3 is TGTGCCAGCAGCGTAGGGGGAATTTCTGGAAACACCATATATTTT.

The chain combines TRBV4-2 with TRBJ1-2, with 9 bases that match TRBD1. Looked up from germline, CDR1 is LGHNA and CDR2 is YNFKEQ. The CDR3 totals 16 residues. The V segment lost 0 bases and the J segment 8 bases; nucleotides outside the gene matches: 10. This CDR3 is CASSQDSEQGAGGYTF. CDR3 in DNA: TGTGCCAGCAGCCAAGACAGTGAACAGGGGGCGGGAGGCTACACCTTC.

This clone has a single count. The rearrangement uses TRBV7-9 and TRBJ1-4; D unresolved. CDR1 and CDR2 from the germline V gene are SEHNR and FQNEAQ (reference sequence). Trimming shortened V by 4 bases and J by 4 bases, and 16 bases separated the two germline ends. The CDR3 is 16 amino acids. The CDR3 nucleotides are TGTGCCAGCAGCTCCGAGCAAGGGCTCAATAATGAAAAACTGTTTTTT. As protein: CASSSEQGLNNEKLFF. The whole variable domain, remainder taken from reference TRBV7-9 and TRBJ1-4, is DTGVSQNPRHKITKRGQNVTFRCDPISEHNRLYWYRQTLGQGPEFLTYFQNEAQLEKSRLLSDRFSAERPKGSFSTLEIQRTEQGDSAMYLCASSSEQGLNNEKLFFGSGTQLSVL.

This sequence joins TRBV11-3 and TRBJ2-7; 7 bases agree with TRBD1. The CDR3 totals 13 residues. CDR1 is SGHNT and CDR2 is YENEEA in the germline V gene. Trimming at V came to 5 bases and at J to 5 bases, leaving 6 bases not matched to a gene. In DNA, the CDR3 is TGTGCCAGCAGCACCGACAGGGCCAACGAGCAGTACTTC. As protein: CASSTDRANEQYF.

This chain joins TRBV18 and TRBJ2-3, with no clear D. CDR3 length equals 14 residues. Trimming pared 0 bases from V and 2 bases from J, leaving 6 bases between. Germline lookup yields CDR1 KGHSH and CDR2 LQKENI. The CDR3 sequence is CASSPPLYTDTQYF. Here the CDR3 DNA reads TGTGCCAGCTCACCACCGCTATACACAGATACGCAGTATTTT.

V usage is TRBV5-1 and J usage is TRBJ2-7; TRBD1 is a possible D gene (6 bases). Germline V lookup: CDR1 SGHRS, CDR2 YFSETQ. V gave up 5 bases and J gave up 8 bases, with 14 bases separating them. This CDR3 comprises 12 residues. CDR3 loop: CASRQGREQQYF. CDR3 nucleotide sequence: TGCGCCAGCAGACAGGGTCGCGAACAGCAGTACTTC.

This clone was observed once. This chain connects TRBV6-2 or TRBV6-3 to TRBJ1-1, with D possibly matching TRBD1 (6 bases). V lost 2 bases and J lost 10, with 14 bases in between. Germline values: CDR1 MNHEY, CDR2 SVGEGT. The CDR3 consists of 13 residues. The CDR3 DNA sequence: TGTGCCAGCAGTTACAACAGGGCCCGAGGAGCTTTCTTT. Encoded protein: CASSYNRARGAFF.

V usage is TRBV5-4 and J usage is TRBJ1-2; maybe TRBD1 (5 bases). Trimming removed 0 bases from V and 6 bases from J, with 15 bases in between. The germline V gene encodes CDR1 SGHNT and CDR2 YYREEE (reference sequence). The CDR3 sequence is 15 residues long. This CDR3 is CASSLDMAGMDGYTF. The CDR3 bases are TGTGCCAGCAGCTTGGATATGGCAGGGATGGATGGCTACACCTTC.

The CDR3 here is CASSHTGHGDFTEAFF. CDR3 bases: TGTGCCAGCAGCCATACGGGACACGGGGACTTCACTGAAGCTTTCTTT. The chain recombines TRBV3-1 (or the pseudogene TRBV3-2) with TRBJ1-1; a possible D gene is TRBD1 (6 bases). The CDR3 contains 16 residues. Germline V gives CDR1 LGHDT, CDR2 YNNKEL (reference sequence). V lost 3 bases, J lost 4 bases, and 18 bases lay in between.

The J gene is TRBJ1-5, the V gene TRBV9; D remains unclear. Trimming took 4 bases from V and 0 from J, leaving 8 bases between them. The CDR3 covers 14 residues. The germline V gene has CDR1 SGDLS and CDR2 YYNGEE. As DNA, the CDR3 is TGTGCCAGCAGCCCTGACGATAGCAATCAGCCCCAGCATTTT. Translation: CASSPDDSNQPQHF.

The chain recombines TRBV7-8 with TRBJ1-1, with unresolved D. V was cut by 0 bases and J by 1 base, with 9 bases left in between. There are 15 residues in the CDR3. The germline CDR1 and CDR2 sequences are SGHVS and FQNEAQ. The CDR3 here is CASSLARQANTEAFF. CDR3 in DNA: TGTGCCAGCAGCTTAGCAAGGCAGGCGAACACTGAAGCTTTCTTT.

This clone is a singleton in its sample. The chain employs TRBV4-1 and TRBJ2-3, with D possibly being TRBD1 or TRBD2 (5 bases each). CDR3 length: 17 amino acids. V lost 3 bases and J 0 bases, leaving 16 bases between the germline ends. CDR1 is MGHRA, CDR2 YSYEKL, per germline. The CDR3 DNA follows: TGCGCCAGCAGCCAGCGAACCCAGGGCGGGAGCACAGATACGCAGTATTTT. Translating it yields CASSQRTQGGSTDTQYF.

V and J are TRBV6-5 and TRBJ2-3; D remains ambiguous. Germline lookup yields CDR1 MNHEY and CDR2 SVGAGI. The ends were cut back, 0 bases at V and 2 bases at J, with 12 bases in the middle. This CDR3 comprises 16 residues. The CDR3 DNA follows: TGTGCCAGCAGTTACTCTTTATGGGCCTCCACAGATACGCAGTATTTT. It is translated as CASSYSLWASTDTQYF.